The rows below give T cell receptor beta chains drawn from one sample of a study of CD8 T cells in Susac syndrome. TCRdb redid the calling of the immunoSEQ multiplex PCR reads with MiXCR, one entry per CDR3 protein. The sample gives 150,000 to 200,000 distinct CDR3 sequences, about 95% of which show up once; around 0.14% is in the top ten. The material sequenced was CD4+ T cells from PBMCs. The source of these receptors is a human donor in good health. CDR3s include the opening cysteine and the closing phenylalanine or tryptophan. The D gene is left open where the match is weak. The size field is filled for only some rows; it gives once, few, many or a size class.

CDR3 DNA: TGTGCCAGCAGCCCACGACAGGGTGGAGAGACCCAGTACTTC
CDR3 protein: CASSPRQGGETQYF
CDR3 length: 14
J gene: TRBJ2-5
V gene: TRBV14
clone size: -
D gene: TRBD1

CDR3 DNA: TGCAGTGCTAGAGATTCCAGCGGGGGGGCGGAAGAGACCCAGTACTTC
CDR3 protein: CSARDSSGGAEETQYF
CDR3 length: 16
J gene: TRBJ2-5
V gene: TRBV20-1
clone size: -
D gene: TRBD2

CDR3 DNA: TGCAGTGCCATTTCCCGGGACAGCACAGATACGCAGTATTTT
CDR3 protein: CSAISRDSTDTQYF
CDR3 length: 14
J gene: TRBJ2-3
V gene: TRBV20-1
clone size: -
D gene: -

CDR3 DNA: TGTGCCAGCAGTTCACCTACCGCAGGGGAAATTCAGTACTTC
CDR3 protein: CASSSPTAGEIQYF
CDR3 length: 14
J gene: TRBJ2-4
V gene: TRBV27
clone size: -
D gene: -

CDR3 DNA: TGTGCCAGCAGTGGGGACAGGGGCGGCTACACCTTC
CDR3 protein: CASSGDRGGYTF
CDR3 length: 12
J gene: TRBJ1-2
V gene: TRBV12-3/TRBV12-4
clone size: -
D gene: TRBD1

CDR3 DNA: TGCGCCAGCAGCCACACGAAACTAGCGGGGAAGTACCAAGAGACCCAGTACTTC
CDR3 protein: CASSHTKLAGKYQETQYF
CDR3 length: 18
J gene: TRBJ2-5
V gene: TRBV4-3
clone size: -
D gene: TRBD2

CDR3 DNA: TGCAGTGCTAGAGATTTGGGACAGAGCTCCTACAATGAGCAGTTCTTC
CDR3 protein: CSARDLGQSSYNEQFF
CDR3 length: 16
J gene: TRBJ2-1
V gene: TRBV20-1
clone size: once
D gene: TRBD1

CDR3 DNA: TGCGCCAGCAGCTTCGGAGCCAGCTCCTACGAGCAGTACTTC
CDR3 protein: CASSFGASSYEQYF
CDR3 length: 14
J gene: TRBJ2-7
V gene: TRBV5-1
clone size: once
D gene: -

CDR3 DNA: TGCAGTGCTAGAGATCCGAATAGCGGGGGTAATGAGCAGTTCTTC
CDR3 protein: CSARDPNSGGNEQFF
CDR3 length: 15
J gene: TRBJ2-1
V gene: TRBV20-1
clone size: -
D gene: TRBD2

CDR3 DNA: TGTGCTAGCAGCCAAACGGGACTTCTCACAGATACGCAGTATTTT
CDR3 protein: CASSQTGLLTDTQYF
CDR3 length: 15
J gene: TRBJ2-3
V gene: TRBV7-7
clone size: once
D gene: -

CDR3 DNA: TGCAGCGGCTCCCAGGGCTTGAACACTGAAGCTTTCTTT
CDR3 protein: CSGSQGLNTEAFF
CDR3 length: 13
J gene: TRBJ1-1
V gene: TRBV29-1
clone size: -
D gene: -

CDR3 DNA: TGCAGTGCTAGAGATGGACAGGGGTTAGCTGAAGCTTTCTTT
CDR3 protein: CSARDGQGLAEAFF
CDR3 length: 14
J gene: TRBJ1-1
V gene: TRBV20-1
clone size: -
D gene: TRBD1

CDR3 DNA: TGTGCCAGCAGCCCCTCGGGGGGGAGCGGAACTGAAGCTTTCTTT
CDR3 protein: CASSPSGGSGTEAFF
CDR3 length: 15
J gene: TRBJ1-1
V gene: TRBV7-9
clone size: -
D gene: -

CDR3 DNA: TGTGCCACCAGTGAGCCAACCGGGACAGGGGGATGGGGTGAGCAGTTCTTC
CDR3 protein: CATSEPTGTGGWGEQFF
CDR3 length: 17
J gene: TRBJ2-1
V gene: TRBV24-1
clone size: once
D gene: TRBD1

CDR3 DNA: TGTGCCACCAGTGATTTGAGTAGCGGGGGCTACAATGAGCAGTTCTTC
CDR3 protein: CATSDLSSGGYNEQFF
CDR3 length: 16
J gene: TRBJ2-1
V gene: TRBV24-1
clone size: -
D gene: TRBD2

CDR3 DNA: TGTGCCAGCAGTTTCCACCTGAGGGGGGATTTGGATGGCTACACCTTC
CDR3 protein: CASSFHLRGDLDGYTF
CDR3 length: 16
J gene: TRBJ1-2
V gene: TRBV27
clone size: -
D gene: -

CDR3 DNA: TGTGCCAGCAGCTTATGGACTAGCTCCTACAATGAGCAGTTCTTC
CDR3 protein: CASSLWTSSYNEQFF
CDR3 length: 15
J gene: TRBJ2-1
V gene: TRBV7-9
clone size: -
D gene: TRBD2

CDR3 DNA: TGCAGTGCAGGGGAGGTAGCGGGGGGGCCGGAGACCCAGTACTTC
CDR3 protein: CSAGEVAGGPETQYF
CDR3 length: 15
J gene: TRBJ2-5
V gene: TRBV20-1
clone size: once
D gene: TRBD2

CDR3 DNA: TGTGCCAGCAGTGAACCGAATCAGCCCCAGCATTTT
CDR3 protein: CASSEPNQPQHF
CDR3 length: 12
J gene: TRBJ1-5
V gene: TRBV25-1
clone size: -
D gene: -

CDR3 DNA: TGTGCCAGCAGCCGGGGGATGGAGACCCAGTACTTC
CDR3 protein: CASSRGMETQYF
CDR3 length: 12
J gene: TRBJ2-5
V gene: TRBV6-6
clone size: -
D gene: -

CDR3 DNA: TGTGCCAGCAGCCACGATACAGGGATACATGGCTACACCTTC
CDR3 protein: CASSHDTGIHGYTF
CDR3 length: 14
J gene: TRBJ1-2
V gene: TRBV3-1
clone size: once
D gene: -

CDR3 DNA: TGTGCCAGCAGCCACGGGCCTATGCTCTCTGGGGCCAACGTCCTGACTTTC
CDR3 protein: CASSHGPMLSGANVLTF
CDR3 length: 17
J gene: TRBJ2-6
V gene: TRBV4-2
clone size: -
D gene: -

CDR3 DNA: TGCGCCAGCAGCTTGGCTCTAAGAGATACACAGTATTTT
CDR3 protein: CASSLALRDTQYF
CDR3 length: 13
J gene: TRBJ2-3
V gene: TRBV5-1
clone size: -
D gene: -

CDR3 DNA: TGTGCCAGCAGCCAAGAGAGATCGATATACAATGAGCAGTTCTTC
CDR3 protein: CASSQERSIYNEQFF
CDR3 length: 15
J gene: TRBJ2-1
V gene: TRBV3-1
clone size: -
D gene: -

CDR3 DNA: TGTGCCAGCAGTGTACAGGGCCAAGCTAACTATGGCTACACCTTC
CDR3 protein: CASSVQGQANYGYTF
CDR3 length: 15
J gene: TRBJ1-2
V gene: TRBV12-3/TRBV12-4
clone size: -
D gene: -

CDR3 DNA: TGTGCCAGCAGCCGTGGGGCTTCGAATCAGCCCCAGCATTTT
CDR3 protein: CASSRGASNQPQHF
CDR3 length: 14
J gene: TRBJ1-5
V gene: TRBV9
clone size: few
D gene: -

CDR3 DNA: TGTGCCAGCAGCTTATTACAGGGGGGCAATGAGCAGTTCTTC
CDR3 protein: CASSLLQGGNEQFF
CDR3 length: 14
J gene: TRBJ2-1
V gene: TRBV7-9
clone size: -
D gene: TRBD1

CDR3 DNA: TGTGCCAGCAGGGGACCGCGGGACAGGGATGCTGGCTACACCTTC
CDR3 protein: CASRGPRDRDAGYTF
CDR3 length: 15
J gene: TRBJ1-2
V gene: TRBV7-9
clone size: -
D gene: TRBD1

CDR3 DNA: TGTGCCAGCAGCCCAGGGGGGGGAAATTACAATGAGCAGTTCTTC
CDR3 protein: CASSPGGGNYNEQFF
CDR3 length: 15
J gene: TRBJ2-1
V gene: TRBV7-2
clone size: few
D gene: -

CDR3 DNA: TGTGCCAGCAGCTTATCCGGGACAGGTCAGGAGACCCAGTACTTC
CDR3 protein: CASSLSGTGQETQYF
CDR3 length: 15
J gene: TRBJ2-5
V gene: TRBV7-9
clone size: -
D gene: TRBD1

CDR3 DNA: TGCGCCAGCAGCCGGGATGAGGGTACAGATACGCAGTATTTT
CDR3 protein: CASSRDEGTDTQYF
CDR3 length: 14
J gene: TRBJ2-3
V gene: TRBV5-1
clone size: once
D gene: -

CDR3 DNA: TGTGCCTGGAGCCGACAGTCGAACACTGAAGCTTTCTTT
CDR3 protein: CAWSRQSNTEAFF
CDR3 length: 13
J gene: TRBJ1-1
V gene: TRBV30
clone size: -
D gene: -

CDR3 DNA: TGCAGTGCCATTGCGGGGTTTCGCGAGCAGTACTTC
CDR3 protein: CSAIAGFREQYF
CDR3 length: 12
J gene: TRBJ2-7
V gene: TRBV20-1
clone size: -
D gene: -

CDR3 DNA: TGCAGCGTTCTGAACACTGAAGCTTTCTTT
CDR3 protein: CSVLNTEAFF
CDR3 length: 10
J gene: TRBJ1-1
V gene: TRBV29-1
clone size: few
D gene: -

CDR3 DNA: TGTGCCAGCAGCCAAGATTTGACCAGCGGGGGGGGAAATGAGCAGTTCTTC
CDR3 protein: CASSQDLTSGGGNEQFF
CDR3 length: 17
J gene: TRBJ2-1
V gene: TRBV14
clone size: once
D gene: TRBD2

CDR3 DNA: TGCAGCGTTACCGACAGGGGCGAAGAGACCCAGTACTTC
CDR3 protein: CSVTDRGEETQYF
CDR3 length: 13
J gene: TRBJ2-5
V gene: TRBV29-1
clone size: -
D gene: TRBD1

CDR3 DNA: TGTGCCAGCAGCGTAGAAGTGGAGGGCGCTGAAGCTTTCTTT
CDR3 protein: CASSVEVEGAEAFF
CDR3 length: 14
J gene: TRBJ1-1
V gene: TRBV9
clone size: -
D gene: -

CDR3 DNA: TGCGCCAGCAGTAGCTCACAGCCGAATCAGCCCCAGCATTTT
CDR3 protein: CASSSSQPNQPQHF
CDR3 length: 14
J gene: TRBJ1-5
V gene: TRBV23-1
clone size: -
D gene: -

CDR3 DNA: TGCGCCAGCAGCCAAGCTGCTGAAGCTTTCTTT
CDR3 protein: CASSQAAEAFF
CDR3 length: 11
J gene: TRBJ1-1
V gene: TRBV4-1
clone size: -
D gene: -

CDR3 DNA: TGCAGTGCTAGTACGAGCGGGGGAATGATAGATACGCAGTATTTT
CDR3 protein: CSASTSGGMIDTQYF
CDR3 length: 15
J gene: TRBJ2-3
V gene: TRBV20-1
clone size: -
D gene: TRBD2

CDR3 DNA: TGCGCCAGCAGCCAAGTGCCCGGGGGGACTGAAGCTTTCTTT
CDR3 protein: CASSQVPGGTEAFF
CDR3 length: 14
J gene: TRBJ1-1
V gene: TRBV4-3
clone size: -
D gene: -

CDR3 DNA: TGCAGCGTTGACACAGGGTACGATACGCAGTATTTT
CDR3 protein: CSVDTGYDTQYF
CDR3 length: 12
J gene: TRBJ2-3
V gene: TRBV29-1
clone size: -
D gene: -

CDR3 DNA: TGCAGCGTTGAGGGTCACAGATCCTACAATGAGCAGTTCTTC
CDR3 protein: CSVEGHRSYNEQFF
CDR3 length: 14
J gene: TRBJ2-1
V gene: TRBV29-1
clone size: once
D gene: -

CDR3 DNA: TGTGCCAGCAGCACGCGACTAGCGGGGGACGAGCAGTACTTC
CDR3 protein: CASSTRLAGDEQYF
CDR3 length: 14
J gene: TRBJ2-7
V gene: TRBV9
clone size: -
D gene: TRBD2

CDR3 DNA: TGCAGTGCTAGAGAGGCAGGGAGGGAGACCCAGTACTTC
CDR3 protein: CSAREAGRETQYF
CDR3 length: 13
J gene: TRBJ2-5
V gene: TRBV20-1
clone size: -
D gene: -

CDR3 DNA: TGTGCCAGCAGGGGGACGGCCCGGGGTGAGCAGTTCTTC
CDR3 protein: CASRGTARGEQFF
CDR3 length: 13
J gene: TRBJ2-1
V gene: TRBV3-1
clone size: -
D gene: -

CDR3 DNA: TGCAGCGTCCCGAGGACTAGCAGCGCGAATGAGCAGTTCTTC
CDR3 protein: CSVPRTSSANEQFF
CDR3 length: 14
J gene: TRBJ2-1
V gene: TRBV29-1
clone size: -
D gene: TRBD2

CDR3 DNA: TGCAGCGTCGGGGGACAGTACATGAACACTGAAGCTTTCTTT
CDR3 protein: CSVGGQYMNTEAFF
CDR3 length: 14
J gene: TRBJ1-1
V gene: TRBV29-1
clone size: -
D gene: TRBD1